Shown below are 26 T cell receptor beta chains from a single sample sequenced in a study of blood T cells in healthy people across ages (dated by TCRdb to about 2015). The receptor library was made with 5' RACE. The second PCR ran for roughly 7 to 12 cycles and used a J-beta primer mix along with a sample-barcoded 5' primer. The public reads were run again by TCRdb, first through fastp at Q25 and then through MiXCR, and only productive beta chains were kept. Each CDR3 protein gets just one entry, which takes the most common genes and DNA from the rows behind it. The sample data list around 1,900,000 distinct CDR3 sequences, and approximately 40% of these were observed just once. The ten largest make up approximately 22% of the sample. Source material: blood. These receptors were taken from a human donor in good health.

The chain employs TRBV28 and TRBJ2-1; D possibly matches TRBD1 or TRBD2 (5 bases each). CDR3 length: 16 amino acids. Looked up from germline, CDR1 is MDHEN and CDR2 is SYDVKM. Between the trimmed V and J ends, which lost 6 bases and 2 bases, there was a span of 17 bases. CDR3 nucleotides: TGTGCCAGCAGCGGAATCGGGGCAGGTCCCTACAATGAGCAGTTCTTC. It is translated as CASSGIGAGPYNEQFF.

J is TRBJ2-6 and V is TRBV4-3; D ambiguous. V was pared by 0 bases and J by 0 bases, with 9 bases between. CDR1 LGHNA and CDR2 YSLEER come from the germline V gene. The CDR3 extends over 17 amino acids. The CDR3 coding sequence is TGCGCCAGCAGCCAAGATTTAACGAACTCTGGGGCCAACGTCCTGACTTTC. It encodes CASSQDLTNSGANVLTF.

A note on this clonotype: One junction end disagrees with the germline gene, perhaps due to a read error. V is TRBV15 and J is TRBJ1-4, with 11 bases fitting TRBD1. Germline CDR1 is LNHNV and CDR2 is YYDKDF (reference sequence). CDR3 length: 15 amino acids. The CDR3 loop is CATSPGQGANGKLFF. In DNA form, the CDR3 reads TGTGCCACCAGCCCAGGACAGGGGGCGAATGGAAAACTGTTTTTT.

The J gene is TRBJ1-2, the V gene TRBV6-1; D gene ambiguous. This CDR3 has 15 amino acids. Trimming stripped 0 bases from V and 3 bases from J, with 11 bases between. Germline CDR1 and CDR2: MNHNS and SASEGT. CDR3: CASSEARIWDYGYTF. CDR3 in DNA: TGTGCCAGCAGTGAAGCAAGGATTTGGGACTATGGCTACACCTTC.

This rearrangement joins TRBV7-2 to TRBJ2-7; possibly TRBD1 for D (5 bases). Trimming took off 5 bases at V and 0 bases at J, with 17 bases between the two ends. The CDR3 consists of 16 residues. Germline-derived CDR1 and CDR2 are SGHTA and FQGNSA. CDR3 region: CASSLESAGYSYEQYF. The DNA of the CDR3 is TGTGCCAGCAGCCTCGAGAGCGCAGGGTACTCCTACGAGCAGTACTTC.

This chain links TRBV20-1 with TRBJ1-2; the match to TRBD1 covers 10 bases. The CDR3 extends over 13 amino acids. Trimming cost V 6 bases and J 7 bases; bases outside gene matches: 8. Germline values: CDR1 DFQATT, CDR2 SNEGSKA (reference sequence). Written as DNA, the CDR3 is TGCAGTGCCCCAGGGACAGGGGTTTCTGGCTACACCTTC. Its translation is CSAPGTGVSGYTF.

The genes are TRBV24-1 and TRBJ2-5; 13 positions match TRBD2. This CDR3 is 19 amino acids long. The junction had 11 bases not matched to a gene; V was cut back by 1 base and J by 4 bases. The germline CDR1 and CDR2 sequences are KGHDR and SFDVKD. This chain's CDR3 is CATSDFVGLAGSGGETQYF. The DNA for the CDR3 is TGTGCCACCAGTGATTTTGTGGGACTAGCGGGGTCCGGCGGAGAGACCCAGTACTTC.

The genes are TRBV5-1 and TRBJ2-7; no clear D. The V end lost 0 bases, the J end lost 0 bases, and 10 bases lay between the germline ends. This CDR3 has 15 amino acids. Germline values: CDR1 SGHRS, CDR2 YFSETQ. CDR3 sequence (DNA): TGCGCCAGCAGCTTGGAAGCCTTTAGCTCCTACGAGCAGTACTTC. Protein product: CASSLEAFSSYEQYF.

This clonotype was seen only a few times. The genes are TRBV20-1 and TRBJ2-7, with 10 bases that match TRBD2. The DNA matches TRBJ2-5 better at its end, which makes the J call doubtful. Germline CDR1 DFQATT, CDR2 SNEGSKA (reference sequence). The CDR3 runs 14 residues. Written as DNA, the CDR3 is TGCAGTGCTAGTTCGAGCGGGGGGGCCGAGACCCAGTACTTC. Amino acid sequence: CSASSSGGAETQYF.

This clonotype appeared a single time. CDR3 in amino acids: CSAFGSTNEKLFF. As DNA, the CDR3 is TGCAGCGCCTTCGGGTCAACTAATGAAAAACTGTTTTTT. The chain uses TRBV29-1 and TRBJ1-4; D not resolved. CDR1 SQVTM and CDR2 ANQGSEA come from the germline V gene. V lost 7 bases to trimming and J lost 0 bases, with 9 bases between them. CDR3 length: 13 residues.

The rearrangement joins TRBV20-1 to TRBJ2-3; possible D gene TRBD2, 6 bases. Germline V lookup: CDR1 DFQATT, CDR2 SNEGSKA (reference sequence). Between the trimmed V and J ends, which lost 5 bases and 2 bases, there was a span of 14 bases. This CDR3 has 14 residues. The CDR3 bases are TGCAGTGCTGACCGGGACTCAAACACAGATACGCAGTATTTT. Protein sequence: CSADRDSNTDTQYF.

This clonotype has a handful of counts. V gene TRBV27 combines with J gene TRBJ1-5; tentatively, D is TRBD1 (5 bases). V lost 1 base and J lost 2, with 21 bases in between. The CDR3 has 19 amino acids. The germline CDR1 and CDR2 sequences are MNHEY and SMNVEV (reference sequence). CDR3 sequence: CASSLFPGQVYLGNQPQHF. DNA of the CDR3: TGTGCCAGCAGTTTATTTCCAGGGCAGGTTTATTTGGGCAATCAGCCCCAGCATTTT.

This clonotype was detected a few times. The chain has TRBV11-2 and TRBJ2-3, with D possibly TRBD1 on 6 matching bases. The CDR3 extends over 16 amino acids. Germline lookup yields CDR1 SGHAT and CDR2 FQNNGV. V shed 4 bases and J shed 5 bases, with 19 bases lying between them. CDR3 sequence: CASSSPDSTSLDTQYF. CDR3 DNA: TGTGCCAGCAGCTCCCCGGACAGTACGAGTTTAGATACGCAGTATTTT.

This clonotype has more than one count but fewer than ten. The chain has TRBV27 and TRBJ1-5; 9 nucleotides line up with TRBD1. Germline V gene sequence: CDR1 MNHEY, CDR2 SMNVEV (reference sequence). The trim removed 3 bases at V and 4 bases at J, leaving 7 bases unmatched. The CDR3 contains 16 residues. CDR3 coding DNA: TGTGCCAGCAGTTTTGATGGACAGGGGCGGAATCAGCCCCAGCATTTT. This codes for CASSFDGQGRNQPQHF.

The chain uses TRBV4-3 and TRBJ2-5; 12 bases align to TRBD2. V gave up 2 bases and J gave up 5 bases; unmatched junction bases: 3. The CDR3 has 15 residues. CDR1 and CDR2 (germline): LGHNA, YSLEER. For the CDR3, the DNA is TGCGCCAGCAGCCAACGACTAGCGGGGGTGGAGACCCAGTACTTC. Its translation is CASSQRLAGVETQYF.

This clonotype turned up a few times. The CDR3, as DNA: TGTGCCAGCGGCGGGTCCCATGGGGAGACCCAGTACTTC. This gives the protein CASGGSHGETQYF. V gene TRBV7-2 combines with J gene TRBJ2-5, with a weak D call TRBD2 (5 bases). Germline V lookup: CDR1 SGHTA, CDR2 FQGNSA. The CDR3 contains 13 residues. V dropped 8 bases and J dropped 5 bases, with 15 bases sitting between them. The variable domain in full, with the rest retrieved from reference TRBV7-2 and TRBJ2-5, is GAGVSQSPSNKVTEKGKDVELRCDPISGHTALYWYRQSLGQGLEFLIYFQGNSAPDKSGLPSDRFSAERTGGSVSTLTIQRTQQEDSAVYLCASGGSHGETQYFGPGTRLLVL.

The chain has TRBV10-2 and TRBJ2-7; D gene unclear. Germline values: CDR1 WSHSY, CDR2 SAAADI. V shed 4 bases and J shed 8 bases, with 9 bases lying between them. CDR3 length: 11 residues. The DNA of the CDR3 is TGCGCCAGCAGTGGGTTAGAGAAGCAGTACTTC. This codes for CASSGLEKQYF.

The gene calls are TRBV9 and TRBJ1-1, with 8 bases aligning to TRBD1. CDR3 size: 13 residues. The J segment lost 10 bases and the V segment lost 4 bases, leaving 9 bases of the junction unmatched. CDR1 and CDR2 from the germline V gene are SGDLS and YYNGEE. The chain's CDR3 is CASSLGTGSGAFF. The CDR3 DNA sequence: TGTGCCAGCAGCTTGGGGACAGGTTCGGGAGCTTTCTTT.

This clonotype appeared a few times. This CDR3 reads CASSLAARSSYNEQFF. The CDR3, as DNA: TGTGCCAGCAGTTTAGCGGCGCGTAGCTCCTACAATGAGCAGTTCTTC. The rearrangement uses TRBV28 and TRBJ2-1; no definite D call. The V end lost 2 bases, the J end lost 0 bases, and 11 bases lay between the germline ends. This CDR3 spans 16 amino acids. Germline CDR1 and CDR2: MDHEN and SYDVKM.

The chain recombines TRBV15 with TRBJ1-5; possible D gene TRBD1, 5 bases. The germline gives CDR1 LNHNV, CDR2 YYDKDF (reference sequence). The ends were cut back, 0 bases at V and 5 bases at J, with 8 bases in the middle. The CDR3 is 14 amino acids. The CDR3 region has the DNA TGTGCCACCAGCAGAGATGGGGGGTATCAGCCCCAGCATTTT. It yields the protein CATSRDGGYQPQHF. The entire variable domain, with the rest obtained from reference TRBV15 and TRBJ1-5, is as follows: DAMVIQNPRYQVTQFGKPVTLSCSQTLNHNVMYWYQQKSSQAPKLLFHYYDKDFNNEADTPDNFQSRRPNTSFCFLDIRSPGLGDTAMYLCATSRDGGYQPQHFGDGTRLSIL.

This clonotype was seen a few times. The chain links TRBV28 to TRBJ2-7, with D unresolved. The CDR3 sequence is 12 residues long. Germline-derived CDR1 and CDR2 are MDHEN and SYDVKM. V lost 7 bases and J 3 bases, leaving 10 bases between the germline ends. The CDR3: CASKPPDYEQYF. The CDR3 bases are TGTGCCAGCAAACCTCCGGACTACGAGCAGTACTTC.

The chain uses TRBV7-9 and TRBJ2-1; 8 bases align to TRBD1. Germline V CDR1 and CDR2: SEHNR, FQNEAQ (reference sequence). The junction had 8 bases not matched to a gene; V was cut back by 2 bases and J by 14 bases. The CDR3 length is 13 residues. The CDR3 DNA follows: TGTGCCAGCAGCTTACGAGAGGACAGGGCGGAGTTCTTC. Protein sequence: CASSLREDRAEFF.

This clonotype was seen more than once but under ten times. The gene calls are TRBV4-3 and TRBJ2-3, with D possibly matching TRBD2 (6 bases). The CDR3 length is 17 residues. V lost 1 base and J lost 4, with 18 bases in between. Germline CDR1 is LGHNA and CDR2 is YSLEER. CDR3 nucleotides: TGCGCCAGCAGCCAAGGGGTTGGGGCGGGGAATGCAGATACGCAGTATTTT. Residues: CASSQGVGAGNADTQYF.

The chain couples TRBV5-1 to TRBJ2-7, with D unresolved. The V end lost 0 bases, the J end lost 4 bases, and 14 bases lay between the germline ends. Germline-derived CDR1 and CDR2 are SGHRS and YFSETQ. The CDR3 totals 15 residues. The CDR3 DNA is TGCGCCAGCAGCTTGGCCCCACGTTGGAATTACGAGCAGTACTTC. Translating it yields CASSLAPRWNYEQYF.

This chain uses TRBV10-3 with TRBJ1-4; D not certain. The CDR3 covers 12 residues. Trimming removed 2 bases at V and 6 bases at J, with 4 bases between. The V gene's germline CDR1 is ENHRY and CDR2 SYGVKD. The CDR3: CAISERDEKLFF. The DNA of the CDR3 is TGTGCCATCAGTGAGAGGGATGAAAAACTGTTTTTT.

The rearrangement links TRBV7-9 to TRBJ2-4; D is undetermined. CDR3 length: 13 residues. Per germline, CDR1 SEHNR and CDR2 FQNEAQ (reference sequence). The V end was cut by 1 base, the J end by 5 bases, with 6 bases between. CDR3 DNA: TGTGCCAGCAGCTTAGGTTTGGAAAACATTCAGTACTTC. This gives the protein CASSLGLENIQYF.